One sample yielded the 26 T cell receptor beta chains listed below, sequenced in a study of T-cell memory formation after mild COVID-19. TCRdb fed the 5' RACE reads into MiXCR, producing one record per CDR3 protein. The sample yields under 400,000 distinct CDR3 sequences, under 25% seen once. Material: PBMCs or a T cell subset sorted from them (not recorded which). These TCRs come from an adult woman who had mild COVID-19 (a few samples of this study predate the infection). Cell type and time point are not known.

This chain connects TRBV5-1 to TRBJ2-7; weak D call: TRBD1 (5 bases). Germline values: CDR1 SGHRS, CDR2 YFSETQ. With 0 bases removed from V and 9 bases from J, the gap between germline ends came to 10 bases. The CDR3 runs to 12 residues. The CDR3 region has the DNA TGCGCCAGCAGCTTGGAAGGGGTTCGGCAGTACTTC. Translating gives CASSLEGVRQYF.

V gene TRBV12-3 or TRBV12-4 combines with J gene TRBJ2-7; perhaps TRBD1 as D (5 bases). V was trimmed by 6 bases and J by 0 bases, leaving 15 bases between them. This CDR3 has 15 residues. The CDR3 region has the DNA TGTGCCAGCAGCTACGACAGTCCTAGCTCCTACGAGCAGTACTTC. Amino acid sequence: CASSYDSPSSYEQYF.

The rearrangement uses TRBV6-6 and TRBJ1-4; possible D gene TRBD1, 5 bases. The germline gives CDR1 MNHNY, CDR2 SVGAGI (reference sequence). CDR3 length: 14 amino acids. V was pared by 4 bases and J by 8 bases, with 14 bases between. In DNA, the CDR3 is TGTGCCAGCAGTTTTGGTACAGACAGAGAAAAACTGTTTTTT. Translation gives CASSFGTDREKLFF.

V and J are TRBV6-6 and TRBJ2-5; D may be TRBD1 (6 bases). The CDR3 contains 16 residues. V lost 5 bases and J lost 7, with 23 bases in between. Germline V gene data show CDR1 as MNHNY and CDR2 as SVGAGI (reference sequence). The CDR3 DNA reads TGTGCCAGCAGTACCTCGGACAGCGGAAACGGAGGGACCCAGTACTTC. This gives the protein CASSTSDSGNGGTQYF.

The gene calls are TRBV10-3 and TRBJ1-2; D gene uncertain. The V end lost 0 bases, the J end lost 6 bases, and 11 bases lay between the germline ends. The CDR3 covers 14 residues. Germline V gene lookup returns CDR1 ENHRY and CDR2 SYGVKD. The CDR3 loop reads CAISESVEWNGYTF. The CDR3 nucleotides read TGTGCCATCAGTGAGTCTGTGGAGTGGAATGGCTACACCTTC.

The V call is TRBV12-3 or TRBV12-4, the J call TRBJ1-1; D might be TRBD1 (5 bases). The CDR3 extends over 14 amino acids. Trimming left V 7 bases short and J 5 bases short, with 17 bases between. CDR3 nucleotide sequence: TGTGCCAGCAACCGAATTCCGGGGGGGACTGAAGCTTTCTTT. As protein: CASNRIPGGTEAFF.

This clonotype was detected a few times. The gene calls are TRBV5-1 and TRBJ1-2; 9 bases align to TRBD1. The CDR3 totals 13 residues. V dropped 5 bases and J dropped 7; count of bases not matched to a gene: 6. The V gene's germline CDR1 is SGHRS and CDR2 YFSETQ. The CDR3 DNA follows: TGCGCCAGCAGTACACAGGGGGCGGGTGGCTACACCTTC. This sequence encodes CASSTQGAGGYTF.

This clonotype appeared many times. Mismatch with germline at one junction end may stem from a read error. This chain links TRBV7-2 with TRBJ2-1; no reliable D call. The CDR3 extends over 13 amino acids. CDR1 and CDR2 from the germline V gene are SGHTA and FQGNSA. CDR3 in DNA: TGTGCCAGCACCCTTACTATTCGAGGAGAGCCGTTCTTC. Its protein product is CASTLTIRGEPFF. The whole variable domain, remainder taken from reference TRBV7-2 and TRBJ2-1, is GAGVSQSPSNKVTEKGKDVELRCDPISGHTALYWYRQSLGQGLEFLIYFQGNSAPDKSGLPSDRFSAERTGGSVSTLTIQRTQQEDSAVYLCASTLTIRGEPFFGPGTRLTVL.

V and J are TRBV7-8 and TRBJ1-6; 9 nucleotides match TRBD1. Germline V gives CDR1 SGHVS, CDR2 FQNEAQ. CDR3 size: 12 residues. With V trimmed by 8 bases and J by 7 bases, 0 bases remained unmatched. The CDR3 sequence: CASGTGNSPLHF. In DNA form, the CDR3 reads TGTGCCAGCGGGACAGGGAATTCACCCCTCCACTTT.

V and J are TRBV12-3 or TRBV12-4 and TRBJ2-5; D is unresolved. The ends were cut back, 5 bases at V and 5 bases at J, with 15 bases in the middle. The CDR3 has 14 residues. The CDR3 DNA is TGTGCCAGCAGTCTGGGTGGCGTAATCGAGACCCAGTACTTC. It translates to CASSLGGVIETQYF.

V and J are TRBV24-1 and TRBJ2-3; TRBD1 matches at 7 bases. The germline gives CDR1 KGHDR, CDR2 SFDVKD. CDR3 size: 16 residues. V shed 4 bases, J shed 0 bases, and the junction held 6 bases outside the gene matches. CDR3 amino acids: CATSEYRGGSTDTQYF. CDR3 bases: TGTGCCACCAGTGAGTACAGGGGTGGGAGCACAGATACGCAGTATTTT.

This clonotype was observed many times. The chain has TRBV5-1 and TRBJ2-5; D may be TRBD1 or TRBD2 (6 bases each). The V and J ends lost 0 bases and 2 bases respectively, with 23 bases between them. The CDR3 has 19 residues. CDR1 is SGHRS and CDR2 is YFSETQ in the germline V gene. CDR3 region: CASSLGPYREPGLQETQYF. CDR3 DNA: TGCGCCAGCAGCTTGGGACCCTACAGGGAGCCCGGACTACAAGAGACCCAGTACTTC.

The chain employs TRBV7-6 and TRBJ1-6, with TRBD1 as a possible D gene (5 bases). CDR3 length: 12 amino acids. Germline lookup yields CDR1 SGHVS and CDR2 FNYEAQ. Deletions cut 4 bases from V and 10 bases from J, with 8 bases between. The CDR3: CASSSGTSPLHF. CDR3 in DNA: TGTGCCAGCAGCTCAGGGACGTCACCCCTCCACTTT.

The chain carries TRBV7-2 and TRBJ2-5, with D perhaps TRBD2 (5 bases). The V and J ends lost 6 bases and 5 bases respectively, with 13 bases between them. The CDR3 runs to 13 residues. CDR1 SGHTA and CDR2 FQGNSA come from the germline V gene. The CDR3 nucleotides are TGTGCCAGCAGGCACGGGGTCACGGAGACCCAGTACTTC. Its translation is CASRHGVTETQYF.

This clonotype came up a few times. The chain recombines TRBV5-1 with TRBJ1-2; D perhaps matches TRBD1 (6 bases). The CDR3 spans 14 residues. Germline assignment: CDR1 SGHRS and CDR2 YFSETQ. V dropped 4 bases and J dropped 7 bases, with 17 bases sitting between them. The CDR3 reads CASSLVSGVVGYTF. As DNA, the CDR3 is TGCGCCAGCAGCCTGGTCTCAGGGGTTGTTGGCTACACCTTC.

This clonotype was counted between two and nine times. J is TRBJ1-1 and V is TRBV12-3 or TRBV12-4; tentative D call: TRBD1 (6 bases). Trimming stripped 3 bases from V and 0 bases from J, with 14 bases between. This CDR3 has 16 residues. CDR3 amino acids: CASSFEAGGLNTEAFF. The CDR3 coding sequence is TGTGCCAGCAGTTTCGAAGCCGGGGGCTTGAACACTGAAGCTTTCTTT.

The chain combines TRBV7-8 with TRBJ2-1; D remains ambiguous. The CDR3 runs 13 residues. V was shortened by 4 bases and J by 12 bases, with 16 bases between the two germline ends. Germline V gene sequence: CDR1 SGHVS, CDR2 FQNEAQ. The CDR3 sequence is CASSSEVPSRQFF. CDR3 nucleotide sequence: TGTGCCAGCAGCTCAGAAGTCCCAAGCCGGCAGTTCTTC.

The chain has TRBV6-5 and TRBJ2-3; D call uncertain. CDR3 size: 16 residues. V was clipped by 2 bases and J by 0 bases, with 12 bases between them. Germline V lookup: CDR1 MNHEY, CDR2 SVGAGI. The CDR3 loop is CASSYRPHSSTDTQYF. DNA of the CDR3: TGTGCCAGCAGTTACAGGCCTCATTCTAGCACAGATACGCAGTATTTT.

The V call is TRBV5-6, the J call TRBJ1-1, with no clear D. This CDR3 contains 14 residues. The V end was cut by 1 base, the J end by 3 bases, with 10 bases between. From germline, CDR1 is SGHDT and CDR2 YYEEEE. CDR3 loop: CASSLLGRDTEAFF. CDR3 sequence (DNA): TGTGCCAGCAGCTTGTTAGGCCGGGACACTGAAGCTTTCTTT.

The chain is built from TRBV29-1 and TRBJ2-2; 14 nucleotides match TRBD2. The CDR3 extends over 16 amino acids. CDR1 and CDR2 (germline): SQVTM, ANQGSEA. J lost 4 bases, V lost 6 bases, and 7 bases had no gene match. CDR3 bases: TGCAGCGTGGCTGGGACTAGCGGGAGAGGCACCGGGGAGCTGTTTTTT. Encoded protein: CSVAGTSGRGTGELFF.

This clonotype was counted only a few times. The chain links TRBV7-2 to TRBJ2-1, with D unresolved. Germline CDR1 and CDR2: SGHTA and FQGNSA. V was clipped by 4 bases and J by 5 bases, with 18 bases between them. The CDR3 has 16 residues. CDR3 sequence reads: CASSSMGTFLDNEQFF. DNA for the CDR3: TGTGCCAGCAGCTCAATGGGAACATTCCTAGACAATGAGCAGTTCTTC.

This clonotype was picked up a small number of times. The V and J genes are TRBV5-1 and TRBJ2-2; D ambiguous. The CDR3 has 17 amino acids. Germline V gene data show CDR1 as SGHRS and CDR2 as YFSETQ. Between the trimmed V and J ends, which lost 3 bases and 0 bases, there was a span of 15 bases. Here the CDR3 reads CASSSRIWATNTGELFF. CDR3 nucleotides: TGCGCCAGCAGCTCCCGAATTTGGGCAACGAACACCGGGGAGCTGTTTTTT.

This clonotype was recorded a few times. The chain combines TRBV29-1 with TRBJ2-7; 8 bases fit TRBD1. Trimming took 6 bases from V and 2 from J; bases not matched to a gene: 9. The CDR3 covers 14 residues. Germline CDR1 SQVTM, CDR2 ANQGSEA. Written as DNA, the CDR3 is TGCAGCGTAGCGGACAGGGCGGCACCCTACGAGCAGTACTTC. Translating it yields CSVADRAAPYEQYF.

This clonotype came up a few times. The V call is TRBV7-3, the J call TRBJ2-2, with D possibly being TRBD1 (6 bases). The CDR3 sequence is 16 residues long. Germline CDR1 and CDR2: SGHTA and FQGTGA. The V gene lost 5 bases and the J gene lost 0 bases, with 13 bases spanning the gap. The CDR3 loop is CASSLQGQTNTGELFF. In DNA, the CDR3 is TGTGCCAGCAGCCTCCAGGGACAAACGAACACCGGGGAGCTGTTTTTT.

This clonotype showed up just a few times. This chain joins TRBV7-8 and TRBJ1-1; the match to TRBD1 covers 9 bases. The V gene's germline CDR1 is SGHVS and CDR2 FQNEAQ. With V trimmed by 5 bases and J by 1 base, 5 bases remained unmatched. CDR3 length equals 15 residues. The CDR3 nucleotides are TGTGCCAGCAGCGACACGGGACAGGGGAACACTGAAGCTTTCTTT. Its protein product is CASSDTGQGNTEAFF.

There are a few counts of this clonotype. CDR3 bases: TGTGCCCCCAGAACAGCCAGACTGCCCTATGGCTACACCTTC. Its protein is CAPRTARLPYGYTF. The chain recombines TRBV27 with TRBJ1-2; D gene ambiguous. The V gene's germline CDR1 is MNHEY and CDR2 SMNVEV (reference sequence). The CDR3 has 14 amino acids. V was shortened by 11 bases and J by 4 bases, with 20 bases between the two germline ends.